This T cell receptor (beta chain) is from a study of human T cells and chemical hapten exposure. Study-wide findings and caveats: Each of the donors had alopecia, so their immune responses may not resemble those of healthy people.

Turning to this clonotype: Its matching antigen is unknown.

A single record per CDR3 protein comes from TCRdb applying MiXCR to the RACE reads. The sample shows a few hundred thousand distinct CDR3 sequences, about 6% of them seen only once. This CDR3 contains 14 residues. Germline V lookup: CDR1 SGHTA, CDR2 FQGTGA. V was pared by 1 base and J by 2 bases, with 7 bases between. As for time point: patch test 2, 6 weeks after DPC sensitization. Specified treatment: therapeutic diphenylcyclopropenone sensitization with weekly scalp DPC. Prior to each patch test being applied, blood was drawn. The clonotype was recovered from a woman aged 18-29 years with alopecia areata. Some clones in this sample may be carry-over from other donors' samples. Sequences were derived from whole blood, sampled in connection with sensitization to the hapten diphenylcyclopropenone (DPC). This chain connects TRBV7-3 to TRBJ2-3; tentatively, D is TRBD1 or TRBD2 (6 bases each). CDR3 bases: TGTGCCAGCAGCTTAAGGGGGGCCACAGATACGCAGTATTTT. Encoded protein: CASSLRGATDTQYF.